A single sample gave rise to the 24 T cell receptor beta chains below, sequenced in a study of T cells in Graves' hyperthyroidism and ophthalmopathy. TCR beta CDR3 sequences were amplified from RNA transcripts. TCR CDR3 underwent first-round RT-PCR with the HTBI primer set. MiXCR was run by TCRdb on the multiplex PCR reads, yielding one entry per CDR3 protein. The table records around 380,000 distinct CDR3 sequences, roughly 13% of them present only once. Sequenced input: blood. These receptors were obtained from a man aged 25 to 40 with Graves' hyperthyroidism that later progressed to Graves' ophthalmopathy.

This clonotype appeared many times. The rearrangement links TRBV30 to TRBJ2-5; no clear D gene. V lost 8 bases and J lost 5, with 18 bases in between. The CDR3 is made up of 13 amino acids. In germline, CDR1 is GTSNPN, CDR2 SVGIG (reference sequence). The CDR3 sequence is CAHFSPPAETQYF. DNA for the CDR3: TGTGCCCACTTCTCACCCCCAGCGGAGACCCAGTACTTC.

This clonotype was seen many times. The chain uses TRBV12-3 or TRBV12-4 and TRBJ1-1; D not certain. V was shortened by 4 bases and J by 0 bases, with 12 bases between the two germline ends. CDR3 length: 15 amino acids. The CDR3 spells CASSSLQNMNTEAFF. CDR3 DNA: TGTGCCAGCAGTTCCCTTCAGAATATGAACACTGAAGCTTTCTTT.

The chain couples TRBV4-1 to TRBJ2-7; D gene unclear. The CDR3 runs 11 residues. The germline V gene has CDR1 MGHRA and CDR2 YSYEKL. With 0 bases removed from V and 7 bases from J, the gap between germline ends came to 4 bases. DNA of the CDR3: TGCGCCAGCAGCCAAGACAGGGAGCAGTACTTC. Protein product: CASSQDREQYF.

This clonotype was found many times. The chain is built from TRBV7-3 and TRBJ2-3; TRBD1 or TRBD2 may be the D gene (5 bases each). The CDR3 runs 12 residues. In germline, CDR1 is SGHTA, CDR2 FQGTGA. Deletions cut 1 base from V and 10 bases from J, with 9 bases between. The CDR3, as DNA: TGTGCCAGCAGCTTAAGGGGGAGTTCGCAGTATTTT. Translating gives CASSLRGSSQYF.

This clonotype has just one count. The chain is built from TRBV5-1 and TRBJ2-1, with TRBD1 matching 8 bases. This CDR3 is 16 amino acids long. The V gene end was trimmed by 0 bases and the J gene end by 6 bases; junction bases not matched to a gene: 8. The germline gives CDR1 SGHRS, CDR2 YFSETQ. CDR3 amino acids: CASSLGDRTTTNEQFF. The CDR3 region has the DNA TGCGCCAGCAGCTTGGGGGACAGGACGACAACCAATGAGCAGTTCTTC.

V is TRBV6-4 and J is TRBJ1-2; possibly TRBD1 for D (6 bases). The CDR3 extends over 13 amino acids. Per the germline V gene, CDR1 is MRHNA and CDR2 is SNTAGT. V was shortened by 6 bases and J by 9 bases, with 17 bases between the two germline ends. The CDR3 reads CASRDRTQGSYTF. The DNA for the CDR3 is TGTGCCAGCAGGGACCGAACACAGGGTAGCTACACCTTC.

The table lists this clonotype with many counts. The genes are TRBV3-1 and TRBJ2-5, with unresolved D. The CDR3 covers 14 residues. CDR1 is LGHDT, CDR2 YNNKEL, per germline (reference sequence). The V gene lost 4 bases and the J gene lost 5 bases, with 14 bases spanning the gap. CDR3 DNA: TGTGCCAGCAGCCCCGACTCGTCCGTGGAGACCCAGTACTTC. It yields the protein CASSPDSSVETQYF.

This clonotype was detected many times. The rearrangement uses TRBV12-5 and TRBJ2-1; TRBD2 matches at 13 bases. Looked up from germline, CDR1 is LGHNT and CDR2 is FRNRAP. After removal of 6 bases from V and 3 bases from J, the junction contained 2 bases not matched to a gene. This CDR3 is 15 amino acids long. CDR3 in amino acids: CASGRTSGGYNEQFF. The CDR3 nucleotides read TGTGCTAGTGGCCGGACTAGCGGGGGCTACAATGAGCAGTTCTTC. Full variable domain (rest looked up from reference TRBV12-5 and TRBJ2-1): DARVTQTPRHKVTEMGQEVTMRCQPILGHNTVFWYRQTMMQGLELLAYFRNRAPLDDSGMPKDRFSAEMPDATLATLKIQPSEPRDSAVYFCASGRTSGGYNEQFFGPGTRLTVL.

This clonotype was recorded many times. The genes are TRBV6-1 and TRBJ1-4, with TRBD1 as a possible D gene (6 bases). This CDR3 region has 15 residues. Germline-derived CDR1 and CDR2 are MNHNS and SASEGT. Deletions cut 2 bases from V and 7 bases from J, with 14 bases between. Here the CDR3 DNA reads TGTGCCAGCAGTGAAACGGGGGGGCCAGGTGAAAAACTGTTTTTT. It specifies CASSETGGPGEKLFF.

Many counts were recorded for this clonotype. This chain uses TRBV12-5 with TRBJ2-2; D not certain. The CDR3 is made up of 13 amino acids. Trimming stripped 7 bases from V and 1 base from J, with 7 bases between. Germline V CDR1 and CDR2: LGHNT, FRNRAP. The DNA for the CDR3 is TGTGCTAGTGCCGGCAGGAACACCGGGGAGCTGTTTTTT. It specifies CASAGRNTGELFF.

This clonotype was observed many times. This chain links TRBV27 with TRBJ1-1; D is unclear. CDR3 size: 15 residues. Trimming left V 6 bases short and J 10 bases short, with 24 bases between. Per the germline V gene, CDR1 is MNHEY and CDR2 is SMNVEV (reference sequence). The CDR3 sequence is CASRPNPAGPLGAFF. In DNA form, the CDR3 reads TGTGCCAGCAGACCTAACCCCGCAGGTCCCCTTGGAGCTTTCTTT.

This clonotype has more than one count but fewer than ten. The chain combines TRBV12-3 or TRBV12-4 with TRBJ2-1; D gene uncertain. This CDR3 spans 11 amino acids. The CDR3 bases are TGTGCGGTAAGGGACTACAATGAGCAGTTCTTC. Translation: CAVRDYNEQFF.

This clonotype came up many times. The gene calls are TRBV12-3 or TRBV12-4 and TRBJ2-7; TRBD2 agrees at 8 bases. V shed 6 bases, J shed 6 bases, and the junction held 7 bases outside the gene matches. This CDR3 spans 13 amino acids. The CDR3 region has the DNA TGTGCCAGCAGGTCGGGGGGGCCCCGCGAGCAGTACTTC. Protein: CASRSGGPREQYF.

V usage is TRBV11-3 and J usage is TRBJ2-4, with 11 bases fitting TRBD2. V was clipped by 5 bases and J by 0 bases; unmatched bases: 15. This CDR3 spans 20 amino acids. CDR1 SGHNT and CDR2 YENEEA come from the germline V gene. In DNA, the CDR3 is TGTGCCAGCAGCGCAAGACCCGGGACTAGCGGCCTCCTAGCCAAAAACATTCAGTACTTC. This sequence encodes CASSARPGTSGLLAKNIQYF.

With respect to this clonotype: This could be a read error, since a much larger clone is one nucleotide away. The V gene is TRBV5-1, the J gene TRBJ2-6; 7 bases agree with TRBD2. CDR3 length: 18 residues. Germline loops: CDR1 SGHRS, CDR2 YFSETQ. J gave up 0 bases and V 0 bases, and 6 bases lay outside the gene matches. The CDR3 here is CASSLEGRGVSGANVLTF. CDR3 DNA sequence: TGCGCCAGCAGCTTGGAGGGACGGGGGGTCTCTGGGGCCAACGTCCTGACTTTC.

This clonotype showed up many times. The CDR3 spells CASSEGVRRDTGELFF. CDR3 bases: TGCGCCAGCAGTGAAGGGGTCCGGAGGGACACCGGGGAGCTGTTTTTT. The chain joins TRBV10-1 to TRBJ2-2; weak D call: TRBD2 (6 bases). Germline V gene sequence: CDR1 WNHNN, CDR2 SYGVQD (reference sequence). This CDR3 is 16 amino acids long. V was clipped by 3 bases and J by 3 bases, with 14 bases between them.

This clonotype was counted at least ten times. V usage is TRBV5-4 and J usage is TRBJ2-1; 15 bases line up with TRBD2. J gave up 8 bases and V 6 bases, and 9 bases lay outside the gene matches. The CDR3 sequence is 16 residues long. Germline CDR1 SGHNT, CDR2 YYREEE (reference sequence). The CDR3 nucleotides read TGTGCCAGCACCGGGACTAGCGGGGGGCCGCGGGATGAGCAGTTCTTC. Protein product: CASTGTSGGPRDEQFF.

This clonotype was detected only a few times. This chain uses TRBV7-6 with TRBJ1-5, with a weak D call TRBD1 (5 bases). Germline-derived CDR1 and CDR2 are SGHVS and FNYEAQ. The CDR3 is 16 amino acids. The V end lost 1 base, the J end lost 2 bases, and 12 bases lay between the germline ends. CDR3 sequence reads: CASSLGWGGGNQPQHF. CDR3 coding DNA: TGTGCCAGCAGCTTAGGATGGGGAGGGGGCAATCAGCCCCAGCATTTT.

In this sample, this clonotype turned up a few times. The rearrangement links TRBV29-1 to TRBJ1-4; D call uncertain. The CDR3 loop spans 16 amino acids. V lost 4 bases, J lost 4 bases, and 19 bases lay in between. Germline CDR1 is SQVTM and CDR2 is ANQGSEA. In DNA, the CDR3 is TGCAGCGTTGGAATCGGTCCGGACGATATTAATGAAAAACTGTTTTTT. This gives the protein CSVGIGPDDINEKLFF.

The chain links TRBV12-3 or TRBV12-4 to TRBJ1-2; 9 bases are shared with TRBD1. Trimming cost V 6 bases and J 3 bases; bases outside gene matches: 8. The length of the CDR3 is 15 residues. This chain's CDR3 is CASSYQRTGDYGYTF. In DNA, the CDR3 is TGTGCCAGCAGCTATCAGAGGACAGGGGACTATGGCTACACCTTC.

This sequence joins TRBV13 and TRBJ1-2; D is perhaps TRBD1 (5 bases). Trimming took 5 bases from V and 0 from J, leaving 13 bases between them. Germline V gives CDR1 PRHDT, CDR2 FYEKMQ (reference sequence). This CDR3 region has 15 residues. The CDR3 nucleotides are TGTGCCAGCAGCCGGGACGGTGGGGCTAACTATGGCTACACCTTC. The encoded protein is CASSRDGGANYGYTF.

The chain couples TRBV3-1 to TRBJ1-3; the D gene is possibly TRBD1 (6 bases). The CDR3 sequence is 15 residues long. Germline V gene data show CDR1 as LGHDT and CDR2 as YNNKEL (reference sequence). Between the trimmed V and J ends, which lost 6 bases and 0 bases, there was a span of 12 bases. CDR3 nucleotide sequence: TGTGCCAGCAGACGTACAGGGACCTCTGGAAACACCATATATTTT. Protein product: CASRRTGTSGNTIYF.

The CDR3, as DNA: TGTGCCAGCAGCGTAGATGGGGGGAGCAATCAGCCCCAGCATTTT. Protein product: CASSVDGGSNQPQHF. The V and J genes are TRBV9 and TRBJ1-5, with D maybe TRBD1 (5 bases). Germline CDR1 SGDLS, CDR2 YYNGEE. The CDR3 covers 15 residues. V lost 0 bases, J lost 1 base, and 8 bases lay in between.

The chain carries TRBV5-1 and TRBJ1-4; D is ambiguous. The CDR3 has 12 amino acids. V was clipped by 5 bases and J by 7 bases, with 9 bases between them. Germline V gene lookup returns CDR1 SGHRS and CDR2 YFSETQ. CDR3 region: CASRDNSEKLFF. CDR3 nucleotide sequence: TGCGCCAGCAGGGATAACAGTGAAAAACTGTTTTTT.